Shown below are 11 T cell receptor beta chains from a single sample sequenced in a study of blood T cell repertoires in COVID-19. TCRdb's table, derived via immunoSEQ multiplex PCR, lists solely in-frame clones and lacks some. The table shows some 200,000 clones, with roughly 82% occurring only once. Material for sequencing was PBMCs or T cells enriched from blood (not recorded which). Every receptor here comes from a middle-aged man who had recovered from COVID-19.

The V call is TRBV3-1 (or the pseudogene TRBV3-2), the J call TRBJ1-1, with 8 bases fitting TRBD1. The J segment lost 12 bases and the V segment lost 6 bases, leaving 12 bases of the junction unmatched. This CDR3 contains 13 residues. The V gene's germline CDR1 is LGHDT and CDR2 YNNKEL (reference sequence). The CDR3 is CASSYWQGAIPFF. CDR3 sequence (DNA): TGTGCCAGCAGTTATTGGCAGGGGGCTATTCCTTTCTTT.

This clone was observed a few times. The chain carries TRBV5-4 and TRBJ2-1; a weak D match, TRBD2 (7 bases). Germline CDR1 is SGHNT and CDR2 is YYREEE (reference sequence). V was cut by 4 bases and J by 5 bases, with 16 bases left in between. The length of the CDR3 is 15 residues. The DNA for the CDR3 is TGTGCCAGCAGCCGGGCGGGGGCCGGGGACAATGAGCAGTTCTTC. Residues: CASSRAGAGDNEQFF.

The chain uses TRBV6-5 and TRBJ1-3; D might be TRBD1 (5 bases). The germline V gene has CDR1 MNHEY and CDR2 SVGAGI. Trimming took off 6 bases at V and 0 bases at J, with 12 bases between the two ends. The CDR3 has 15 amino acids. CDR3 region: CASSRERVSGNTIYF. The CDR3, as DNA: TGTGCCAGCAGCAGGGAACGGGTCTCTGGAAACACCATATATTTT.

The rearrangement links TRBV9 to TRBJ1-3; 7 bases are a match to TRBD1. The CDR3 runs to 15 residues. Germline CDR1 SGDLS, CDR2 YYNGEE. With 7 bases clipped from V and 0 bases from J, the junction kept 7 bases outside the gene matches. CDR3 bases: TGTGCCAGCCTTCCCGGGGACAGCTCTGGAAACACCATATATTTT. Its translation is CASLPGDSSGNTIYF. The variable domain in full, with the rest retrieved from reference TRBV9 and TRBJ1-3, is DSGVTQTPKHLITATGQRVTLRCSPRSGDLSVYWYQQSLDQGLQFLIQYYNGEERAKGNILERFSAQQFPDLHSELNLSSLELGDSALYFCASLPGDSSGNTIYFGEGSWLTVV.

The chain carries TRBV19 and TRBJ1-6; TRBD1 is a possible D gene (5 bases). Trimming removed 6 bases from V and 8 bases from J, with 14 bases in between. CDR3 length: 14 amino acids. The germline CDR1 and CDR2 sequences are LNHDA and SQIVND (reference sequence). CDR3 sequence reads: CASREWQGHSPLHF. For the CDR3, the DNA is TGTGCCAGTAGGGAATGGCAGGGTCATTCACCCCTCCACTTT.

The CDR3 DNA follows: TGCGCCAGCAGCCAGACAGGGCCTAGCGGGAGCTCGAATGAGCAGTTCTTC. Translation gives CASSQTGPSGSSNEQFF. This chain connects TRBV4-1 to TRBJ2-1, with 10 bases aligning to TRBD2. Germline V gene data show CDR1 as MGHRA and CDR2 as YSYEKL. J gave up 7 bases and V 3 bases, and 12 bases lay outside the gene matches. The CDR3 is 17 amino acids.

The chain combines TRBV4-2 with TRBJ2-7; D might be TRBD2 (5 bases). Trimming shortened V by 1 base and J by 6 bases, and 13 bases separated the two germline ends. Germline V lookup: CDR1 LGHNA, CDR2 YNFKEQ. This CDR3 is 14 amino acids long. The chain's CDR3 is CASSQGPGGIEQYF. CDR3 in DNA: TGTGCCAGCAGCCAAGGCCCAGGAGGAATCGAGCAGTACTTC.

The chain joins TRBV30 to TRBJ1-4; D is unresolved. The V gene lost 3 bases and the J gene lost 5 bases, with 16 bases spanning the gap. CDR1 is GTSNPN, CDR2 SVGIG, per germline (reference sequence). This CDR3 has 15 residues. CDR3 in DNA: TGTGCCTGGAGCCGACTGGGTACTATAAATGAAAAACTGTTTTTT. It codes for CAWSRLGTINEKLFF.

The gene calls are TRBV6-5 and TRBJ1-2; maybe TRBD1 (5 bases). Germline lookup yields CDR1 MNHEY and CDR2 SVGAGI. The CDR3 extends over 14 amino acids. The V and J ends lost 8 bases and 2 bases respectively, with 15 bases between them. CDR3 loop: CASRRGEGNYGYTF. For the CDR3, the DNA is TGTGCCAGCCGGAGGGGTGAGGGAAACTATGGCTACACCTTC.

The J gene is TRBJ2-1, the V gene TRBV7-3, with D possibly being TRBD2 (6 bases). Germline V gene data show CDR1 as SGHTA and CDR2 as FQGTGA. This CDR3 has 14 amino acids. V dropped 5 bases and J dropped 8 bases, with 16 bases sitting between them. CDR3 in DNA: TGTGCCAGCAGCCAAAACGTGGGAGGAGATGAGCAGTTCTTC. This sequence encodes CASSQNVGGDEQFF.

This CDR3 is CASSLKRDSYNEQFF. The CDR3, as DNA: TGTGCCAGCAGCTTAAAGCGGGACTCCTACAATGAGCAGTTCTTC. The chain has TRBV7-3 and TRBJ2-1; 7 positions agree with TRBD2. J gave up 0 bases and V 1 base, and 0 bases lay outside the gene matches. The CDR3 runs to 15 residues. CDR1 SGHTA and CDR2 FQGTGA come from the germline V gene.